This TCR beta chain was recovered during a study of shared clonotypes between healthy human individuals (dated by TCRdb to the early 2020s). About the investigation overall: The cohort included a few men and a couple of women between 18 and 49 years of age. Different laboratories and diverse techniques were used to prepare libraries and sequence TCR repertoires, to increase sequencing depth and limit assay-specific biases. Leukapheresis yielded between about 0.9 and 9.5 billion PBMCs per donor. For each donor, CD4 naive and CD4 memory were each run on three plates, CD8 naive on two plates, and CD8 memory on one plate. Blood TCR repertoires of roughly five healthy adults were deeply sequenced to estimate repertoire size and the extent of clonotype sharing between individuals.

What the research found in general, with its limitations: Sharing across several donors was observed for about 5% of naive CD4, 3% to 3.5% of naive CD8, about 2.3% of memory CD4, and less than 0.45% of memory CD8 clonotypes. Even with the large sequencing depth, rarefaction of the sorted-subset datasets indicated that sequencing was incomplete. Because the study included a small number of donors, the genetic and exposure-history diversity represented was limited. Naive subsets generally had larger estimated clonotype richness than memory subsets did. Only blood was sampled, and tissue TCR repertoires likely differ from those in blood. Based on pairwise subsampling, the degree of clonotype sharing among donors was expected to be affected by sequencing depth. Higher generation probabilities were observed for clonotypes shared by all four sorted-subset donors than for non-shared clonotypes.

The donors were healthy, HIV-negative adults who had no recently reported acute infections or vaccinations. Every donor was a Caucasian adult living in Nashville, Tennessee, USA. CD4+ T cells were enriched by magnetic negative selection; naive cells were then positively selected on CD45RA, and the negative fraction formed the memory subset. Blood was obtained by leukapheresis, after which PBMCs were separated by Ficoll-Histopaque density gradient centrifugation and cryopreserved in liquid nitrogen vapor phase. Analytical flow cytometry was used to check the purity and quantity of every magnetically sorted T cell population. Genomic DNA was isolated from every sorted fraction and measured by UV absorbance on a Nanodrop 2000c. Using the deep immunoSEQ assay, multiplex PCR amplified TCR CDR3 regions from genomic DNA. Extracted genomic DNA from each cell subset was distributed evenly across all wells of several immunoSEQ 96-well plates, and each plate was treated as a replicate. Each replicate PCR for sorted subsets received approximately 220 ng genomic DNA, equal to roughly 29,000 T cell genomes. Purified libraries were measured with a Qubit 3.0 fluorometer, size-checked on a Bioanalyzer 2100, and measured again with the KAPA Library Quantification kit. Every immunoSEQ 96-well plate was sequenced on a dedicated single-read 150-cycle Illumina NextSeq 550 flow cell. Regarding the original processing steps: Because the immunoSEQ output held only junctional sequences and lacked quality scores, the filtering could not match the filtering applied to full-length reads. Sequences were annotated with PyIR, a Python wrapper for IgBLAST v1.9, using IMGT germline references to assign V/J genes and CDR3. Reads with weak V/J assignments (E-value above 1e-6), missing CDR3, stop codons, out-of-frame junctions, or ambiguous translated residues were removed. V3J clonotypes were defined by identical inferred V gene, J gene, and CDR3 amino acid sequence. The percentage overlap between two repertoires was calculated by dividing the number of shared unique clonotypes by the size of the smaller repertoire. Three approaches were used to assess repertoire richness: RTK rarefaction, the Chao1 estimator, and Recon v2.1 estimates of unobserved clonotypes. For all TCRbeta clonotypes obtained by the gDNA method from a handful of donors, generation probabilities were computed with OLGA. TCRdb holds this immuneACCESS table with in-frame rearrangements only. Some clones are missing; in checked studies, unresolved V genes explain under half, and the rest has no known cause. For V, J and clone size, that table is used; D and trimming come from the DNA. The sample profile shows around 1,100,000 clones; approximately 80% of them were found once. The ten top clones hold about 0.94% of the sample.

Measured from the cysteine to the phenylalanine, the CDR3 is 15 residues long. Only the CDR3 portion is preserved as DNA: 45 bases, with reading frame beginning at the first base. Trimming removed 0 bases from V and 3 bases from J, leaving 12 bases between the germline ends. A word on this clone: It has no known antigen specificity. Base qualities are missing; no much larger clone stands one base away.

The sequence links TRBV23-1 to TRBJ2-7; TRBD1 is a possible D gene, resting on 6 matching bases. TRBV23-1 is assigned to the ORF class and has an uncertain function. This sequence was found in a man aged 18 to 30 in good health. Some clones in this sample may be carry-over from other donors' samples. The sequencing input was memory CD4+ T cells from PBMCs. The cell subset or site label of this sample denotes: CD45RA-negative fraction. CDR3 region: CASSQSRDKRYEQYF. The DNA reads TGCGCCAGCAGTCAATCTCGGGACAAACGCTACGAGCAGTACTTC.